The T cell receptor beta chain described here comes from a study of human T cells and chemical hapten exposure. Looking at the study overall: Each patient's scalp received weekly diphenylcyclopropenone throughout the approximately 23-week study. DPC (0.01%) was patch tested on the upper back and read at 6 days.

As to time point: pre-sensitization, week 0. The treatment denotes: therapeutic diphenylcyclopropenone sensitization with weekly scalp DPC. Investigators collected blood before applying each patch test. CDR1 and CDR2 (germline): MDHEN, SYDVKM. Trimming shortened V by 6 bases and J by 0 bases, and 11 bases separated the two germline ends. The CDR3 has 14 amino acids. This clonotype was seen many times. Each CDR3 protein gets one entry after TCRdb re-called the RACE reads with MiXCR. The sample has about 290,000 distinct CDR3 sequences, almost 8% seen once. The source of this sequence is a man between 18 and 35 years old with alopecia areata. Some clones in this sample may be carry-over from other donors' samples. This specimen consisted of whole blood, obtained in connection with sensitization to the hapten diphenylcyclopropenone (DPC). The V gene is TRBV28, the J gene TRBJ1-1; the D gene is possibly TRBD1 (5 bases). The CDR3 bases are TGTGCCAGCAGCCCGACAGCTATGAACACTGAAGCTTTCTTT. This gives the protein CASSPTAMNTEAFF.